Below are 2 T cell receptor beta chains sequenced from a single sample in a study of blood T cells in healthy people across ages. The use of a sample-barcoded 5' primer and a J-beta primer mix characterized a second PCR of roughly 6 to 12 cycles. TCRdb passed the 5' RACE reads through MiXCR, listing each CDR3 protein once. Of around 850,000 distinct CDR3 sequences in the sample, roughly 35% were seen once. The specimen was blood. These receptors were collected from a man aged 18 to 30 in good health.

This clonotype was found many times. V is TRBV4-1 and J is TRBJ1-2; the D is unclear. Trimming removed 0 bases at V and 4 bases at J, with 12 bases between. This CDR3 has 15 residues. CDR1 MGHRA and CDR2 YSYEKL come from the germline V gene. The CDR3 nucleotides read TGCGCCAGCAGCCAAGATATCGGCACGATCTATGGCTACACCTTC. It translates to CASSQDIGTIYGYTF.

Only a few counts were recorded for this clonotype. V usage is TRBV7-2 and J usage is TRBJ1-5; D call uncertain. Trimming removed 5 bases at V and 2 bases at J, with 16 bases between. The CDR3 runs to 16 residues. In germline, CDR1 is SGHTA, CDR2 FQGNSA. The CDR3 loop reads CASSLAGPRGNQPQHF. The CDR3 DNA follows: TGTGCCAGCAGCCTGGCCGGCCCTAGGGGCAATCAGCCCCAGCATTTT.